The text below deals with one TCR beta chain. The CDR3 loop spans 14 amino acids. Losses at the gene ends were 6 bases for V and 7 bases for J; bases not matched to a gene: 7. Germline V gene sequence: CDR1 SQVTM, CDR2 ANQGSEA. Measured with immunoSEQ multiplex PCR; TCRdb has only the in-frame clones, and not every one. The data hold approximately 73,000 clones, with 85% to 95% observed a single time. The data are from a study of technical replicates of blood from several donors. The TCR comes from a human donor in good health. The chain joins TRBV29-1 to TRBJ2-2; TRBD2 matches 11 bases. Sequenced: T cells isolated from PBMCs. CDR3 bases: TGCAGCGTATTAGCGGGAGGGCCTAACGGGGAGCTGTTTTTT. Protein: CSVLAGGPNGELFF.